Included here is one T cell receptor (beta chain) sequence, with context. The antigen remains unidentified. Germline CDR1 is SGHRS and CDR2 is YFSETQ. Trimming took off 0 bases at V and 4 bases at J, with 19 bases between the two ends. The CDR3 contains 18 residues. These data come from a study of shared clonotypes between healthy human individuals. Study context: Three plates each covered CD4 naive and memory; CD8 naive two, CD8 memory one.

In the study's own analysis: Filtering differed since immunoSEQ provided only junctions, with no quality scores. TCRdb keeps only in-frame clones here, not all; method: immunoSEQ multiplex PCR. V, J and clone size are those of that table, while D and trimming were read from the DNA. Counted here are 300,000 to 400,000 clones, around 70% occurring once; the ten biggest clones make up over 9.5%. Study-wide points: The diversity represented, both genetic and in exposure history, was limited by few donors. Larger richness was generally estimated for naive than memory subsets.

The source material was memory CD4+ T cells sorted from blood. Subset defined: CD45RA-negative fraction. This TCR came from a man aged 25-45 years in good health. The chain carries TRBV5-1 and TRBJ2-2; a possible D gene is TRBD2 (6 bases). CDR3 nucleotides: TGCGCCAGCAGCTTGGTTGGAGGGCCAGGGCAGGGCACCGGGGAGCTGTTTTTT. Amino acid sequence: CASSLVGGPGQGTGELFF.